A single sample is the source of the 23 T cell receptor beta chains below, sequenced in a study of T cells in Graves' hyperthyroidism and ophthalmopathy. The investigators amplified TCR beta CDR3 regions from RNA transcripts. The study used the HTBI primer set for a first-round RT-PCR of the TCR CDR3. TCRdb fed the multiplex PCR reads into MiXCR, producing one record per CDR3 protein. The table has around 400,000 distinct CDR3 sequences, under 15% seen once. The sample taken for sequencing was blood. These receptors were collected from a woman younger than 30 with Graves' hyperthyroidism.

V and J are TRBV13 and TRBJ1-1, with a weak D call TRBD1 (5 bases). Germline assignment: CDR1 PRHDT and CDR2 FYEKMQ (reference sequence). Trimming removed 2 bases at V and 1 base at J, with 8 bases between. This CDR3 region has 14 residues. Here the CDR3 DNA reads TGTGCCAGCAGCTTACAGACAGCGAACACTGAAGCTTTCTTT. Protein product: CASSLQTANTEAFF.

The table lists this clonotype with many counts. The CDR3 DNA reads TGCAGTGCTAGAGCGGGGGGCAATGAGCAGTTCTTC. It translates to CSARAGGNEQFF. The chain couples TRBV20-1 to TRBJ2-1, with TRBD2 matching 7 bases. The V gene end was trimmed by 1 base and the J gene end by 6 bases; junction bases not matched to a gene: 0. The V gene's germline CDR1 is DFQATT and CDR2 SNEGSKA (reference sequence). The CDR3 is made up of 12 amino acids.

At least ten counts were recorded for this clonotype. The chain employs TRBV24-1 and TRBJ1-1, with D unresolved. V was trimmed by 2 bases and J by 1 base, leaving 13 bases between them. The germline V gene encodes CDR1 KGHDR and CDR2 SFDVKD. The CDR3 has 16 residues. In nucleotides, the CDR3 is TGTGCCACCAGTGATTCCAATTGGGGTCGGAACACTGAAGCTTTCTTT. Translation gives CATSDSNWGRNTEAFF.

There are many counts of this clonotype. The chain uses TRBV14 and TRBJ1-6; D uncertain. The CDR3 extends over 12 amino acids. The germline V gene has CDR1 SGHDN and CDR2 FVKESK. V shed 4 bases and J shed 7 bases, with 5 bases lying between them. In nucleotides, the CDR3 is TGTGCCAGCAGCCGAGCAAATTCACCCCTCCACTTT. Translating it yields CASSRANSPLHF.

This clonotype was observed a handful of times. This chain uses TRBV20-1 with TRBJ2-1, with a tentative D call TRBD1 (5 bases). V was shortened by 0 bases and J by 10 bases, with 10 bases between the two germline ends. Germline loops: CDR1 DFQATT, CDR2 SNEGSKA (reference sequence). CDR3 length equals 12 residues. The CDR3 is CSARDWTPEQFF. CDR3 in DNA: TGCAGTGCTAGAGATTGGACACCGGAGCAGTTCTTC.

This clonotype was counted at least ten times. V usage is TRBV27 and J usage is TRBJ2-1; D is ambiguous. The V and J ends lost 5 bases and 4 bases respectively, with 12 bases between them. The length of the CDR3 is 14 residues. CDR1 is MNHEY, CDR2 SMNVEV, per germline (reference sequence). The CDR3: CASSLSIYYNEQFF. Here the CDR3 DNA reads TGTGCCAGCAGTCTCTCTATATATTACAATGAGCAGTTCTTC.

This clonotype was counted a few times. Written as DNA, the CDR3 is TGCAGTGCTAGAGATCGAGACACTTACAATGAGCAGTTCTTC. Protein sequence: CSARDRDTYNEQFF. The chain combines TRBV20-1 with TRBJ2-1; no reliable D call. The V end lost 0 bases, the J end lost 4 bases, and 10 bases lay between the germline ends. The CDR3 totals 14 residues. Germline V gene lookup returns CDR1 DFQATT and CDR2 SNEGSKA (reference sequence).

The table lists this clonotype with many counts. The chain links TRBV11-1 to TRBJ2-2; 8 nucleotides agree with TRBD2. The CDR3 contains 13 residues. V dropped 8 bases and J dropped 7; count of bases not matched to a gene: 6. Germline-derived CDR1 and CDR2 are SGHAT and FQDESV (reference sequence). The CDR3 DNA sequence: TGTGCCAGCGCGGCGCGGGAGGTCGGGGAGCTGTTTTTT. Protein product: CASAAREVGELFF.

The table lists this clonotype with many counts. The rearrangement uses TRBV4-1 and TRBJ2-5, with D possibly TRBD1 on 5 matching bases. V was pared by 0 bases and J by 4 bases, with 6 bases between. This CDR3 is built from 13 residues. The V gene's germline CDR1 is MGHRA and CDR2 YSYEKL. The CDR3 loop reads CASSQEGPETQYF. The CDR3 DNA is TGCGCCAGCAGCCAAGAGGGGCCAGAGACCCAGTACTTC.

The chain combines TRBV7-8 with TRBJ2-5; no reliable D call. The CDR3 has 13 amino acids. V shed 8 bases and J shed 2 bases, with 12 bases lying between them. Germline V gene lookup returns CDR1 SGHVS and CDR2 FQNEAQ. Here the CDR3 reads CASCSETQETQYF. CDR3 DNA: TGTGCCAGCTGCTCCGAGACTCAAGAGACCCAGTACTTC.

The chain is built from TRBV11-2 and TRBJ2-3; weak D call: TRBD2 (5 bases). This CDR3 has 16 amino acids. Trimming pared 5 bases from V and 2 bases from J, leaving 17 bases between. Germline V gene lookup returns CDR1 SGHAT and CDR2 FQNNGV. The CDR3 loop reads CASSIGIVLNTDTQYF. DNA for the CDR3: TGTGCCAGCAGCATCGGGATAGTCTTAAACACAGATACGCAGTATTTT.

This clonotype has ten or more counts. CDR3 bases: TGTGCCATCTCGGGCAGGGGGACAGACACTGAAGCTTTCTTT. This sequence encodes CAISGRGTDTEAFF. This chain connects TRBV10-3 to TRBJ1-1; 7 nucleotides agree with TRBD1. The germline gives CDR1 ENHRY, CDR2 SYGVKD. This CDR3 has 14 residues. After removal of 8 bases from V and 3 bases from J, the junction contained 9 bases not matched to a gene.

As to this clonotype: This could be a read error, since a much larger clone is one nucleotide away. This chain uses TRBV5-1 with TRBJ2-1; tentatively, D is TRBD2 (6 bases). The J call is doubtful: the DNA matches TRBJ2-7 better. The CDR3 length is 13 residues. CDR1 is SGHRS, CDR2 YFSETQ, per germline. Written as DNA, the CDR3 is TGCGCCAGCAGCAGGGACTCCGACCATGAGCAGTACTTC. Translation gives CASSRDSDHEQYF.

This clonotype was detected only a few times. The chain uses TRBV4-3 and TRBJ1-4, with D perhaps matching TRBD1 (6 bases). V was cut by 0 bases and J by 3 bases, with 17 bases left in between. Germline CDR1 reads LGHNA; CDR2 reads YSLEER. This CDR3 contains 18 residues. The DNA of the CDR3 is TGCGCCAGCAGCCAAGATCTTGTCCAGGGGACTTCTAATGAAAAACTGTTTTTT. It translates to CASSQDLVQGTSNEKLFF.

The sample holds many counts of this clonotype. The V and J genes are TRBV7-2 and TRBJ2-3; D gene uncertain. The CDR3 has 13 residues. CDR1 and CDR2 from the germline V gene are SGHTA and FQGNSA. Between the trimmed V and J ends, which lost 2 bases and 4 bases, there was a span of 7 bases. The CDR3 loop is CASSLPGPDTQYF. The DNA of the CDR3 is TGTGCCAGCAGCTTACCTGGGCCAGATACGCAGTATTTT.

This clonotype occurred a few times. The chain is built from TRBV10-1 and TRBJ2-2; D possibly corresponds to TRBD1 (7 bases). The CDR3 extends over 15 amino acids. V was trimmed by 3 bases and J by 4 bases, leaving 12 bases between them. Per the germline V gene, CDR1 is WNHNN and CDR2 is SYGVQD (reference sequence). The CDR3 spells CASSERQGLTGELFF. Here the CDR3 DNA reads TGCGCCAGCAGTGAAAGACAGGGACTCACCGGGGAGCTGTTTTTT.

This clonotype occurred many times. The chain couples TRBV7-2 to TRBJ2-7; 12 nucleotides agree with TRBD2. V lost 1 base, J lost 6 bases, and 4 bases stayed unmatched. This CDR3 contains 15 residues. Germline V gene sequence: CDR1 SGHTA, CDR2 FQGNSA. This chain's CDR3 is CASSLDASGRAEQYF. The CDR3 nucleotides are TGTGCCAGCAGCTTAGATGCTAGCGGGAGGGCCGAGCAGTACTTC.

Only a few counts were recorded for this clonotype. V is TRBV29-1 and J is TRBJ2-5, with D unresolved. The length of the CDR3 is 12 residues. The V gene lost 0 bases and the J gene lost 5 bases, with 7 bases spanning the gap. CDR1 and CDR2 (germline): SQVTM, ANQGSEA. CDR3 coding DNA: TGCAGCGTTGAAGATCTCGGCGAGACCCAGTACTTC. Translation: CSVEDLGETQYF.

This clonotype was found many times. The chain joins TRBV18 to TRBJ1-5, with 9 bases that match TRBD1. From germline, CDR1 is KGHSH and CDR2 LQKENI. The J segment lost 7 bases and the V segment lost 0 bases, leaving 7 bases of the junction unmatched. This CDR3 region has 16 residues. The CDR3 spells CASSPPPGQGGQPQHF. The CDR3 DNA reads as TGTGCCAGCTCACCACCGCCGGGACAGGGCGGCCAGCCCCAGCATTTT. Complete variable domain (other parts from reference TRBV18 and TRBJ1-5): NAGVMQNPRHLVRRRGQEARLRCSPMKGHSHVYWYRQLPEEGLKFMVYLQKENIIDESGMPKERFSAEFPKEGPSILRIQQVVRGDSAAYFCASSPPPGQGGQPQHFGDGTRLSIL.

About this clonotype: A much bigger clone sits one base away, suggesting this may be a read error. The rearrangement links TRBV2 to TRBJ1-4, with 8 bases matching TRBD1. Trimming took 6 bases from V and 7 from J; bases not matched to a gene: 7. The CDR3 loop spans 14 amino acids. The germline V gene has CDR1 SNHLY and CDR2 FYNNEI. For the CDR3, the DNA is TGTGCCAGCAGAAAACAGGGGGTGGGTGAAAAACTGTTTTTT. Its protein product is CASRKQGVGEKLFF.

The sample holds a few counts of this clonotype. The gene calls are TRBV9 and TRBJ2-1; a weak D match, TRBD2 (6 bases). Between the trimmed V and J ends, which lost 3 bases and 6 bases, there was a span of 19 bases. In germline, CDR1 is SGDLS, CDR2 YYNGEE. The CDR3 runs 16 residues. The CDR3 DNA sequence: TGTGCCAGCAGCGCGGCCGGGTTCAGGAGGGTCAATGAGCAGTTCTTC. Translating gives CASSAAGFRRVNEQFF.

This clonotype was observed at least ten times. CDR3: CASAGLPNSYEQYF. CDR3 coding DNA: TGTGCCAGTGCTGGACTACCTAACTCCTACGAGCAGTACTTC. The chain joins TRBV19 to TRBJ2-7; TRBD2 might be the D (6 bases). Germline assignment: CDR1 LNHDA and CDR2 SQIVND (reference sequence). The germline V and J ends were trimmed by 8 bases and 0 bases, with 14 bases remaining between them. The CDR3 contains 14 residues.

Many counts were recorded for this clonotype. This chain connects TRBV4-1 to TRBJ2-5; TRBD1 aligns across 9 bases. The CDR3 length is 16 residues. V shed 1 base and J 5 bases; nucleotides not matched to a gene: 8. Looked up from germline, CDR1 is MGHRA and CDR2 is YSYEKL. As DNA, the CDR3 is TGCGCCAGCAGCCAAGGGTTGGGACAGGGCGGGGAGACCCAGTACTTC. As protein: CASSQGLGQGGETQYF.